Sequencing of this T cell receptor (beta chain) was carried out in a study of T-cell reconstitution after alpha-beta-depleted transplantation in children. Using unique molecular identifiers, the investigators prepared the TCRbeta library. TCRdb reprocessed the PCR reads with MiXCR, giving one entry per CDR3 protein. The sample has approximately 510,000 distinct CDR3 sequences; around 17% are singletons. Between the trimmed V and J ends, which lost 3 bases and 4 bases, there was a span of 13 bases. Germline V gene lookup returns CDR1 MNHEY and CDR2 SVGAGI. This CDR3 has 15 residues. The specimen was PBMCs from the stem cell graft donor, collected from the stem cell graft. The TCR sequence derives from a human donor who donated a stem cell graft to a child with acute lymphoblastic leukemia. This rearrangement joins TRBV6-5 to TRBJ2-1; no definite D call. In DNA, the CDR3 is TGTGCCAGCAGTTATCAAGAGGAGACTTACAATGAGCAGTTCTTC. It translates to CASSYQEETYNEQFF.